These 27 T cell receptor beta chains came from one sample sequenced in a study of cytomegalovirus exposure and HLA in healthy donors. Sequenced by immunoSEQ multiplex PCR; TCRdb stores in-frame clones only, minus some. The profile shows about 280,000 clones, around 87% of them singletons. The material sequenced was PBMCs. These receptors were taken from a woman aged 18-29 years in good health and CMV-seronegative.

About this clone itself: Distinct nucleotide sequences in the sample also encode this CDR3. The genes are TRBV27 and TRBJ1-5; possible D gene TRBD1, 5 bases. Germline lookup yields CDR1 MNHEY and CDR2 SMNVEV (reference sequence). Trimming removed 0 bases from V and 4 bases from J, with 7 bases in between. The CDR3 sequence is 14 residues long. The CDR3 DNA reads TGTGCCAGCAGTTTATCGGGGGGGAATCAGCCCCAGCATTTT. Protein: CASSLSGGNQPQHF.

V is TRBV15 and J is TRBJ2-5; TRBD2 aligns across 8 bases. The V gene end was trimmed by 5 bases and the J gene end by 5 bases; junction bases not matched to a gene: 16. The CDR3 runs to 17 residues. Per germline, CDR1 LNHNV and CDR2 YYDKDF (reference sequence). This CDR3 is CATSPVILSREGETQYF. DNA for the CDR3: TGTGCCACCAGCCCCGTTATTCTGTCTCGGGAGGGGGAGACCCAGTACTTC.

The V gene is TRBV6-5, the J gene TRBJ2-7, with TRBD1 identical over 7 bases. The V gene end was trimmed by 2 bases and the J gene end by 6 bases; junction bases not matched to a gene: 10. Germline CDR1 MNHEY, CDR2 SVGAGI. The CDR3 is made up of 15 amino acids. The chain's CDR3 is CASSYSPDRDGEQYF. Here the CDR3 DNA reads TGTGCCAGCAGTTACAGCCCTGACAGGGATGGCGAGCAGTACTTC.

The chain couples TRBV7-8 to TRBJ1-2; no clear D. Germline V gene lookup returns CDR1 SGHVS and CDR2 FQNEAQ. The CDR3 is 13 amino acids. V lost 2 bases, J lost 6 bases, and 10 bases lay in between. The chain's CDR3 is CASSLTGLNGYTF. CDR3 nucleotides: TGTGCCAGCAGCTTAACCGGTTTAAATGGCTACACCTTC.

This chain joins TRBV28 and TRBJ1-4, with D maybe TRBD1 (6 bases). This CDR3 spans 16 amino acids. V shed 3 bases and J shed 6 bases, with 17 bases lying between them. Germline CDR1 and CDR2: MDHEN and SYDVKM. The CDR3 coding sequence is TGTGCCAGCAGTTTGGTTTTGGGACACCCGGATGAAAAACTGTTTTTT. Protein product: CASSLVLGHPDEKLFF. Together with reference TRBV28 and TRBJ1-4, the CDR3 gives the full variable domain: DVKVTQSSRYLVKRTGEKVFLECVQDMDHENMFWYRQDPGLGLRLIYFSYDVKMKEKGDIPEGYSVSREKKERFSLILESASTNQTSMYLCASSLVLGHPDEKLFFGSGTQLSVL.

The V and J genes are TRBV15 and TRBJ1-4; D is undetermined. The ends were cut back, 1 base at V and 4 bases at J, with 16 bases in the middle. Germline CDR1 is LNHNV and CDR2 is YYDKDF (reference sequence). The CDR3 covers 17 residues. The CDR3 coding sequence is TGTGCCACCAGCAGAGTAGGAAGGGAGAGTTTTAATGAAAAACTGTTTTTT. Translating it yields CATSRVGRESFNEKLFF.

The chain is built from TRBV30 and TRBJ2-3; possibly TRBD2 for D (6 bases). This CDR3 contains 16 residues. Germline V gene sequence: CDR1 GTSNPN, CDR2 SVGIG (reference sequence). Trimming pared 3 bases from V and 8 bases from J, leaving 24 bases between. DNA of the CDR3: TGTGCCTGGAGGGGGTACCGGGACTTCATCCGGAGTACGCAGTATTTT. Translated, it gives CAWRGYRDFIRSTQYF.

The chain employs TRBV7-9 and TRBJ2-1; 7 nucleotides agree with TRBD2. From germline, CDR1 is SEHNR and CDR2 FQNEAQ (reference sequence). The CDR3 loop spans 17 amino acids. J gave up 8 bases and V 5 bases, and 18 bases lay outside the gene matches. Written as DNA, the CDR3 is TGTGCCAGCAGCCTCGAAAATAGCGGGTTCGGGCGCCATGAGCAGTTCTTC. It specifies CASSLENSGFGRHEQFF.

This clone came up once. At one of its ends the junction is not consistent with the germline gene, which may arise from a read error. This rearrangement joins TRBV11-2 to TRBJ2-6, with unresolved D. Germline CDR1 is SGHAT and CDR2 is FQNNGV. The CDR3 runs 14 residues. In DNA form, the CDR3 reads TGTGCCAGCAGCGCCAGATCTGTGGCCAACGTCCTGACTTTC. Its protein is CASSARSVANVLTF.

The V call is TRBV4-3, the J call TRBJ2-7, with 8 bases identical to TRBD2. Germline lookup yields CDR1 LGHNA and CDR2 YSLEER. The CDR3 length is 15 residues. Trimming took 0 bases from V and 6 from J; bases not matched to a gene: 7. The CDR3 is CASSQDGGRSSEQYF. CDR3 DNA: TGCGCCAGCAGCCAAGATGGCGGGAGGTCTAGCGAGCAGTACTTC.

As concerns this clone: Other DNA sequences in this specimen translate into the identical CDR3. The rearrangement uses TRBV27 and TRBJ1-1; TRBD1 aligns across 7 bases. This CDR3 contains 14 residues. V lost 5 bases, J lost 0 bases, and 3 bases stayed unmatched. Germline lookup yields CDR1 MNHEY and CDR2 SMNVEV (reference sequence). The CDR3 DNA sequence: TGTGCCAGCAGTGCGACAGGGATGAACACTGAAGCTTTCTTT. Protein sequence: CASSATGMNTEAFF.

The chain carries TRBV4-3 and TRBJ2-1; 11 bases match TRBD2. CDR3 length: 19 amino acids. Germline trimming cut 0 bases from V and 5 bases from J; bases unmatched to any gene: 12. Germline CDR1 LGHNA, CDR2 YSLEER. CDR3 bases: TGCGCCAGCAGCCAAGATTGGCCTAGCGGGAGGCTCATACACAATGAGCAGTTCTTC. Residues: CASSQDWPSGRLIHNEQFF.

This clone was detected only once. The V call is TRBV28, the J call TRBJ2-7; 10 bases map to TRBD2. The CDR3 is made up of 16 amino acids. The V segment lost 1 base and the J segment 6 bases; nucleotides outside the gene matches: 9. Looked up from germline, CDR1 is MDHEN and CDR2 is SYDVKM. The CDR3 spells CASSLLPSGRLAEQYF. The DNA of the CDR3 is TGTGCCAGCAGTTTATTGCCTAGCGGGAGATTAGCCGAGCAGTACTTC. Complete variable domain (other parts from reference TRBV28 and TRBJ2-7): DVKVTQSSRYLVKRTGEKVFLECVQDMDHENMFWYRQDPGLGLRLIYFSYDVKMKEKGDIPEGYSVSREKKERFSLILESASTNQTSMYLCASSLLPSGRLAEQYFGPGTRLTVT.

The chain recombines TRBV11-2 with TRBJ2-7, with 7 bases identical to TRBD2. The CDR3 has 15 residues. Per germline, CDR1 SGHAT and CDR2 FQNNGV. The V and J ends lost 1 base and 2 bases, in that order; junction bases with no gene match: 5. The CDR3 nucleotides read TGTGCCAGCAGCTTAGGCGGCCTAGCGGCCTACGAGCAGTACTTC. Translation gives CASSLGGLAAYEQYF.

J is TRBJ2-1 and V is TRBV19; 7 bases are a match to TRBD1. Trimming removed 3 bases from V and 5 bases from J; junction bases left unmatched: 16. The CDR3 contains 18 residues. CDR1 LNHDA and CDR2 SQIVND come from the germline V gene (reference sequence). This CDR3 is CASSMQTGILGHDNEQFF. CDR3 coding DNA: TGTGCCAGTAGTATGCAGACAGGGATATTGGGGCACGACAATGAGCAGTTCTTC. The variable domain in full, completed from reference TRBV19 and TRBJ2-1, reads DGGITQSPKYLFRKEGQNVTLSCEQNLNHDAMYWYRQDPGQGLRLIYYSQIVNDFQKGDIAEGYSVSREKKESFPLTVTSAQKNPTAFYLCASSMQTGILGHDNEQFFGPGTRLTVL.

The chain is built from TRBV30 and TRBJ2-7; no reliable D call. The germline V and J ends were trimmed by 4 bases and 3 bases, with 7 bases remaining between them. Germline V gene sequence: CDR1 GTSNPN, CDR2 SVGIG (reference sequence). The CDR3 loop spans 11 amino acids. This CDR3 is CAWKTDYEQYF. The DNA of the CDR3 is TGTGCCTGGAAGACTGACTACGAGCAGTACTTC. The full variable domain, with the rest looked up from reference TRBV30 and TRBJ2-7, is SQTIHQWPATLVQPVGSPLSLECTVEGTSNPNLYWYRQAAGRGLQLLFYSVGIGQISSEVPQNLSASRPQDRQFILSSKKLLLSDSGFYLCAWKTDYEQYFGPGTRLTVT.

The chain carries TRBV7-9 and TRBJ2-1; D ambiguous. The CDR3 is made up of 16 amino acids. V lost 4 bases, J lost 0 bases, and 13 bases lay in between. CDR1 and CDR2 from the germline V gene are SEHNR and FQNEAQ (reference sequence). CDR3 DNA sequence: TGTGCCAGCAGCTCAACTACCTCGAGCTCCTACAATGAGCAGTTCTTC. Its translation: CASSSTTSSSYNEQFF. Variable domain in full (rest from reference TRBV7-9 and TRBJ2-1): DTGVSQNPRHKITKRGQNVTFRCDPISEHNRLYWYRQTLGQGPEFLTYFQNEAQLEKSRLLSDRFSAERPKGSFSTLEIQRTEQGDSAMYLCASSSTTSSSYNEQFFGPGTRLTVL.

V gene TRBV6-1 combines with J gene TRBJ1-1; weak D call: TRBD1 (5 bases). CDR3 size: 12 residues. CDR1 is MNHNS, CDR2 SASEGT, per germline. V lost 8 bases, J lost 10 bases, and 17 bases lay in between. The CDR3 protein is CASGGEKVRAFF. The CDR3 nucleotides are TGTGCCAGCGGGGGGGAAAAGGTGCGAGCTTTCTTT.

J is TRBJ2-7 and V is TRBV27; tentatively, D is TRBD2 (6 bases). Trimming took 9 bases from V and 1 from J, leaving 13 bases between them. This CDR3 is built from 13 residues. Germline CDR1 and CDR2: MNHEY and SMNVEV (reference sequence). CDR3 coding DNA: TGTGCCAGTCAGGCTAGCGAGTCCTACGAGCAGTACTTC. Translation gives CASQASESYEQYF.

This clone was seen just once. The chain recombines TRBV18 with TRBJ2-2; D is perhaps TRBD1 (6 bases). The V end lost 2 bases, the J end lost 5 bases, and 15 bases lay between the germline ends. Germline V gene sequence: CDR1 KGHSH, CDR2 LQKENI. CDR3 length: 16 amino acids. The DNA of the CDR3 is TGTGCCAGCTCACCAAACCGGGACAAACTAACCGGGGAGCTGTTTTTT. It translates to CASSPNRDKLTGELFF.

This chain joins TRBV18 and TRBJ2-7; unclear D gene. Germline V CDR1 and CDR2: KGHSH, LQKENI. V lost 2 bases and J 3 bases, leaving 8 bases between the germline ends. The CDR3 has 13 residues. In DNA form, the CDR3 reads TGTGCCAGCTCACCATCAGGCTACTACGAGCAGTACTTC. Translation: CASSPSGYYEQYF.

CDR3 in amino acids: CASSFFRDRGLDTEAFF. The CDR3 bases are TGCGCCAGCAGCTTCTTCCGGGACAGGGGTTTGGACACTGAAGCTTTCTTT. This chain joins TRBV5-1 and TRBJ1-1; TRBD1 aligns across 10 bases. Germline V lookup: CDR1 SGHRS, CDR2 YFSETQ. Trimming cost V 2 bases and J 3 bases; bases outside gene matches: 10. The CDR3 has 17 amino acids.

This chain connects TRBV12-5 to TRBJ2-1, with TRBD2 matching 10 bases. Germline trimming cut 0 bases from V and 5 bases from J; bases unmatched to any gene: 16. The CDR3 is made up of 20 amino acids. Germline V lookup: CDR1 LGHNT, CDR2 FRNRAP. The chain's CDR3 is CASGLVRRAGGPAQNNEQFF. The CDR3 DNA reads as TGTGCTAGTGGTTTGGTACGGAGAGCGGGAGGGCCGGCACAGAACAATGAGCAGTTCTTC.

This clone was detected only once. The chain uses TRBV5-1 and TRBJ2-1; 10 bases agree with TRBD2. The CDR3 totals 15 residues. The trim removed 5 bases at V and 7 bases at J, leaving 9 bases unmatched. Germline loops: CDR1 SGHRS, CDR2 YFSETQ. The CDR3 DNA is TGCGCCAGCAGTGTTACAGGACTAGCGGCAAATGAGCAGTTCTTC. This codes for CASSVTGLAANEQFF.

The V and J genes are TRBV15 and TRBJ1-1; D is ambiguous. Germline loops: CDR1 LNHNV, CDR2 YYDKDF (reference sequence). This CDR3 region has 12 residues. V was trimmed by 0 bases and J by 7 bases, leaving 6 bases between them. The CDR3 nucleotides are TGTGCCACCAGCAGAGATCTTCTTGAAGCTTTCTTT. Its translation is CATSRDLLEAFF.

The V and J genes are TRBV5-4 and TRBJ2-7; D remains unclear. Germline CDR1 is SGHNT and CDR2 is YYREEE (reference sequence). The CDR3 is made up of 13 amino acids. V gave up 7 bases and J gave up 7 bases, with 18 bases separating them. In DNA, the CDR3 is TGTGCCAGCTCCGATAGACTCCGTCGGGAGCAGTACTTC. Translating it yields CASSDRLRREQYF.

The CDR3: CSAKTSVNEQFF. For the CDR3, the DNA is TGCAGCGCTAAGACTAGCGTCAATGAGCAGTTCTTC. The chain combines TRBV29-1 with TRBJ2-1; 8 bases line up with TRBD2. Germline CDR1 reads SQVTM; CDR2 reads ANQGSEA. CDR3 length: 12 residues. Germline trimming cut 7 bases from V and 6 bases from J; bases unmatched to any gene: 5.